This TCR beta chain originates from a study of shared clonotypes between healthy human individuals. The CDR3 consists of 16 residues. V lost 2 bases to trimming and J lost 6 bases; unmatched junction nucleotides: 12. The germline CDR1 and CDR2 sequences are SGHAT and FQNNGV. The method was immunoSEQ multiplex PCR; TCRdb's version includes in-frame clones alone and lacks a portion of them. The table records about 2.1 million clones, roughly 95% of them present only once. Cells designated naive CD8 were CD45RO-negative and were positively selected for CCR7, with terminally differentiated effector memory CD45RA+ cells excluded.

The J gene is TRBJ2-7, the V gene TRBV11-2; 8 bases map to TRBD2. This receptor was taken from a man between 18 and 29 years old in good health. Some clones in this sample may be carry-over from other donors' samples. Source material: naive CD8+ T cells from PBMCs. CDR3 sequence: CASSLISGLVDGEQYF. In nucleotides, the CDR3 is TGTGCCAGCAGCTTAATTTCGGGACTAGTCGATGGCGAGCAGTACTTC. Variable domain in full (rest from reference TRBV11-2 and TRBJ2-7): EAGVAQSPRYKIIEKRQSVAFWCNPISGHATLYWYQQILGQGPKLLIQFQNNGVVDDSQLPKDRFSAERLKGVDSTLKIQPAKLEDSAVYLCASSLISGLVDGEQYFGPGTRLTVT.